The 29 T cell receptor beta chains given below trace back to one sample, sequenced in a study of cytomegalovirus exposure and HLA in healthy donors. The PCR made use of 60 Vbeta and 13 Jbeta primers. Some clones are missing from TCRdb's copy, which holds only in-frame ones; the method was immunoSEQ multiplex PCR. The profile shows about 94,000 clones, roughly 72% of them singletons. The sample taken for sequencing was PBMCs. The receptors stem from a man aged 25-45 years in good health and CMV-seropositive.

This clone was seen just once. This chain links TRBV28 with TRBJ2-7; no clear D gene. CDR3 length: 12 amino acids. The V gene lost 4 bases and the J gene lost 3 bases, with 7 bases spanning the gap. Germline V lookup: CDR1 MDHEN, CDR2 SYDVKM. CDR3 sequence: CASSYSHYEQYF. DNA of the CDR3: TGTGCCAGCAGTTACTCCCACTACGAGCAGTACTTC.

V gene TRBV27 combines with J gene TRBJ2-5; D perhaps matches TRBD2 (6 bases). The CDR3 is 15 amino acids. Germline assignment: CDR1 MNHEY and CDR2 SMNVEV (reference sequence). V dropped 0 bases and J dropped 3 bases, with 11 bases sitting between them. This chain's CDR3 is CASSLSASAEETQYF. In nucleotides, the CDR3 is TGTGCCAGCAGTTTATCGGCTAGCGCAGAAGAGACCCAGTACTTC.

The chain recombines TRBV10-3 with TRBJ1-1, with D uncertain. Trimming pared 4 bases from V and 1 base from J, leaving 13 bases between. There are 15 residues in the CDR3. Looked up from germline, CDR1 is ENHRY and CDR2 is SYGVKD. The CDR3 DNA follows: TGTGCCATCAGTGGTTCTTCTGGGCAGAACACTGAAGCTTTCTTT. Translation: CAISGSSGQNTEAFF.

The V call is TRBV27, the J call TRBJ2-6; 8 bases align to TRBD1. The CDR3 is 18 amino acids. Germline values: CDR1 MNHEY, CDR2 SMNVEV (reference sequence). The trim removed 3 bases at V and 0 bases at J, leaving 7 bases unmatched. The CDR3 spells CASSFATGDPSGANVLTF. The CDR3 region has the DNA TGTGCCAGCAGTTTTGCGACAGGGGACCCCTCTGGGGCCAACGTCCTGACTTTC.

V and J are TRBV7-6 and TRBJ1-1; TRBD1 aligns across 7 bases. V trimming: 4 bases; J trimming: 3 bases; junction bases outside the gene matches: 5. This CDR3 comprises 14 residues. Germline V gives CDR1 SGHVS, CDR2 FNYEAQ. CDR3 DNA: TGTGCCAGCAGCTCCGACAGGGAGCACACTGAAGCTTTCTTT. This codes for CASSSDREHTEAFF.

The chain combines TRBV4-3 with TRBJ2-7; D might be TRBD1 (5 bases). Trimming stripped 4 bases from V and 2 bases from J, with 9 bases between. The CDR3 loop spans 13 amino acids. CDR1 and CDR2 from the germline V gene are LGHNA and YSLEER. CDR3 DNA sequence: TGCGCCAGCAGCCTCGACAGAGCCTACGAGCAGTACTTC. Protein product: CASSLDRAYEQYF.

This chain links TRBV28 with TRBJ2-1, with a possible D match to TRBD2 (6 bases). CDR1 is MDHEN, CDR2 SYDVKM, per germline. Trimming removed 7 bases from V and 6 bases from J, with 16 bases in between. The CDR3 has 14 residues. The CDR3 sequence is CASTLGLLPNEQFF. The CDR3 DNA is TGTGCCAGCACCCTGGGACTGCTTCCCAATGAGCAGTTCTTC.

The chain combines TRBV2 with TRBJ1-5, with TRBD1 matching over 8 bases. The trim removed 3 bases at V and 1 base at J, leaving 2 bases unmatched. The CDR3 extends over 15 amino acids. In germline, CDR1 is SNHLY, CDR2 FYNNEI. The CDR3 nucleotides read TGTGCCAGCAGTGAGAACAGGGGGAGCAATCAGCCCCAGCATTTT. It specifies CASSENRGSNQPQHF.

The chain joins TRBV7-3 to TRBJ2-7, with 8 bases lining up with TRBD1. This CDR3 comprises 16 residues. The V and J ends lost 2 bases and 6 bases, in that order; junction bases with no gene match: 12. Germline CDR1 SGHTA, CDR2 FQGTGA. In DNA form, the CDR3 reads TGTGCCAGCAGCTTAGAGGGACAGGTTTTCTCGGGCGAGCAGTACTTC. This encodes CASSLEGQVFSGEQYF.

V gene TRBV5-4 combines with J gene TRBJ1-6; D not certain. Looked up from germline, CDR1 is SGHNT and CDR2 is YYREEE (reference sequence). The CDR3 covers 14 residues. V lost 3 bases and J lost 9, with 13 bases in between. The CDR3 DNA reads as TGTGCCAGCAGCTCCGGGGTTGCAGGTTCACCCCTCCACTTT. Encoded protein: CASSSGVAGSPLHF.

The V and J genes are TRBV14 and TRBJ2-7; 7 bases fit TRBD2. J was trimmed by 3 bases and V by 2 bases; bases with no gene match: 7. The CDR3 is 15 residues long. Germline V gives CDR1 SGHDN, CDR2 FVKESK. The CDR3 reads CASSQFIGDYYEQYF. In DNA form, the CDR3 reads TGTGCCAGCAGCCAATTTATAGGGGACTACTACGAGCAGTACTTC.

The rearrangement links TRBV29-1 to TRBJ2-2; a possible D gene is TRBD2 (6 bases). The CDR3 is made up of 16 amino acids. V dropped 1 base and J dropped 0 bases, with 12 bases sitting between them. Germline V gene data show CDR1 as SQVTM and CDR2 as ANQGSEA. The CDR3 reads CSVEAGRGSNTGELFF. CDR3 in DNA: TGCAGCGTTGAAGCAGGGCGGGGTTCGAACACCGGGGAGCTGTTTTTT.

V and J are TRBV5-4 and TRBJ1-1; 7 bases match TRBD1. The J segment lost 4 bases and the V segment lost 5 bases, leaving 11 bases of the junction unmatched. Germline CDR1 SGHNT, CDR2 YYREEE (reference sequence). This CDR3 is built from 15 residues. As DNA, the CDR3 is TGTGCCAGCAGACCTGGGGGCAGGGGGTTCACTGAAGCTTTCTTT. It specifies CASRPGGRGFTEAFF.

The chain combines TRBV2 with TRBJ1-3; the match to TRBD1 covers 7 bases. After removal of 7 bases from V and 4 bases from J, the junction contained 10 bases not matched to a gene. The CDR3 has 15 residues. The germline gives CDR1 SNHLY, CDR2 FYNNEI. CDR3 residues: CASTVAGGAGNTIYF. CDR3 DNA sequence: TGTGCCAGCACGGTGGCAGGGGGAGCGGGAAACACCATATATTTT.

This clone has just a few counts. The chain combines TRBV6-6 with TRBJ1-1, with TRBD1 as a possible D gene (6 bases). The CDR3 runs to 14 residues. V lost 7 bases and J lost 3, with 15 bases in between. CDR1 is MNHNY, CDR2 SVGAGI, per germline (reference sequence). The CDR3 DNA sequence: TGTGCCAGCACCGCCGACAGGCGCGACACTGAAGCTTTCTTT. It is translated as CASTADRRDTEAFF.

V is TRBV18 and J is TRBJ1-1, with TRBD1 as a possible D gene (6 bases). CDR1 and CDR2 from the germline V gene are KGHSH and LQKENI. This CDR3 has 17 residues. Trimming took off 3 bases at V and 1 base at J, with 18 bases between the two ends. In DNA, the CDR3 is TGTGCCAGCTCACCTCGGTTGGGGGCCGCTACGAACACTGAAGCTTTCTTT. Its translation: CASSPRLGAATNTEAFF.

This chain uses TRBV2 with TRBJ1-4; TRBD1 aligns across 7 bases. The J segment lost 4 bases and the V segment lost 9 bases, leaving 8 bases of the junction unmatched. The germline V gene has CDR1 SNHLY and CDR2 FYNNEI. CDR3 length: 14 amino acids. In DNA form, the CDR3 reads TGTGCCAGTTACCGGGACAGAAATAATGAAAAACTGTTTTTT. Translated: CASYRDRNNEKLFF.

In this sample, this clone turned up once. CDR3 sequence (DNA): TGTGCCAGCAGCTTCGGGACAGGGGGCAACTATGGCTACACCTTC. Translated: CASSFGTGGNYGYTF. The V and J genes are TRBV5-4 and TRBJ1-2, with TRBD1 matching over 12 bases. After removal of 2 bases from V and 2 bases from J, the junction contained 1 base not matched to a gene. Germline lookup yields CDR1 SGHNT and CDR2 YYREEE (reference sequence). The CDR3 sequence is 15 residues long.

As for this clone: Its ends do not fully match the called genes, so a read error is possible. This CDR3 is CATSGGGYQPQNF. The CDR3 DNA reads TGTGCCACCAGCGGGGGGGGCTATCAGCCCCAGAATTTT. The chain joins TRBV15 to TRBJ1-5, with D possibly TRBD1 on 6 matching bases. Germline V gene data show CDR1 as LNHNV and CDR2 as YYDKDF (reference sequence). The length of the CDR3 is 13 residues.

This chain links TRBV5-1 with TRBJ2-1; D is ambiguous. In germline, CDR1 is SGHRS, CDR2 YFSETQ. The V gene lost 0 bases and the J gene lost 4 bases, with 8 bases spanning the gap. The CDR3 covers 14 residues. The CDR3 region has the DNA TGCGCCAGCAGCTTGGCATCAGTTTACAATGAGCAGTTCTTC. It codes for CASSLASVYNEQFF.

This chain uses TRBV6-5 with TRBJ1-6; 9 bases agree with TRBD1. Per the germline V gene, CDR1 is MNHEY and CDR2 is SVGAGI. V was clipped by 2 bases and J by 8 bases; unmatched bases: 4. This CDR3 has 15 residues. CDR3 in DNA: TGTGCCAGCAGTTACGCGACAGGGGGGGATTCACCCCTCCACTTT. It encodes CASSYATGGDSPLHF.

V gene TRBV5-4 combines with J gene TRBJ1-2; perhaps TRBD1 as D (5 bases). CDR3 length: 13 residues. The V and J ends lost 4 bases and 8 bases respectively, with 15 bases between them. Germline values: CDR1 SGHNT, CDR2 YYREEE (reference sequence). CDR3 sequence: CASSPDRDPGYTF. CDR3 in DNA: TGTGCCAGCAGCCCTGACAGAGACCCCGGCTACACCTTC.

In the case of this clone: The junction does not match germline at one end; this may be a read error. This chain links TRBV6-5 with TRBJ1-5, with D uncertain. The CDR3 consists of 12 residues. Germline lookup yields CDR1 MNHEY and CDR2 SVGAGI. CDR3 bases: TGTGCCAGCAGTACTATCAATCAGCCCCAGAATTTT. Residues: CASSTINQPQNF.

The CDR3 reads CASTRDSYGYTF. In nucleotides, the CDR3 is TGTGCCAGCACTCGGGACAGCTATGGCTACACCTTC. The chain joins TRBV9 to TRBJ1-2; TRBD1 aligns across 7 bases. Trimming cost V 6 bases and J 4 bases; bases outside gene matches: 3. The V gene's germline CDR1 is SGDLS and CDR2 YYNGEE. CDR3 size: 12 residues.

The chain combines TRBV5-6 with TRBJ1-1; D perhaps matches TRBD1 (5 bases). The CDR3 is 13 amino acids. V was shortened by 4 bases and J by 8 bases, with 15 bases between the two germline ends. In germline, CDR1 is SGHDT, CDR2 YYEEEE. The CDR3: CASSRTGELEAFF. The CDR3 DNA reads as TGTGCCAGCAGCCGAACAGGAGAGTTGGAAGCTTTCTTT.

As concerns this clone: Mismatch with germline at one junction end may stem from a read error. J is TRBJ1-2 and V is TRBV2, with TRBD1 matching 9 bases. Germline CDR1 SNHLY, CDR2 FYNNEI. The CDR3 spans 13 residues. In DNA, the CDR3 is TGTGCCAGCAGTTCCAACGACAGGGGGTCCCACCCCTTC. Translation: CASSSNDRGSHPF.

V is TRBV19 and J is TRBJ2-3; 9 nucleotides agree with TRBD1. Germline trimming cut 6 bases from V and 1 base from J; bases unmatched to any gene: 5. There are 15 residues in the CDR3. The germline gives CDR1 LNHDA, CDR2 SQIVND (reference sequence). CDR3 sequence (DNA): TGTGCCAGTAGGACAGGGGGGTCTGGCACAGATACGCAGTATTTT. Residues: CASRTGGSGTDTQYF.

V gene TRBV19 combines with J gene TRBJ1-4; 9 bases line up with TRBD1. CDR3 size: 17 residues. The V and J ends lost 3 bases and 4 bases, in that order; junction bases with no gene match: 9. Germline values: CDR1 LNHDA, CDR2 SQIVND (reference sequence). This CDR3 is CASSIGPGQGINEKLFF. CDR3 coding DNA: TGTGCCAGTAGTATTGGCCCGGGACAGGGTATTAATGAAAAACTGTTTTTT.

The sample holds one count of this clone. The J gene is TRBJ2-3, the V gene TRBV7-3, with 9 positions matching TRBD2. This CDR3 has 14 residues. The germline V gene encodes CDR1 SGHTA and CDR2 FQGTGA. The ends lost 4 bases at V and 6 bases at J; junction bases unmatched: 5. The CDR3 bases are TGTGCCAGCAGCTCGCTAGCGGGGATGGATACGCAGTATTTT. It encodes CASSSLAGMDTQYF.